This TCR beta chain stems from a study of molecular identifiers for immune sequencing clone quantification. Methods described previously, with TCR primers listed, were used for bulk TCR libraries. TCRdb re-called the PCR reads through MiXCR, storing one row per CDR3 protein. The repertoire holds 63,000 or so distinct CDR3 sequences, with 17% as singletons. Trimming shortened V by 5 bases and J by 7 bases, and 15 bases separated the two germline ends. The CDR3 runs 14 residues. The germline V gene has CDR1 SEHNR and CDR2 FQNEAQ (reference sequence). The chain combines TRBV7-9 with TRBJ2-1; D is unresolved. Material for sequencing was naive CD8+ T cells from blood, with Jurkat cell RNA spiked in. Described subset: FACS-sorted CD8+CD4-CCR7+CD45RA+ naive T cells. The TCR sequence derives from a human donor in good health. Some libraries in this study had Jurkat cell RNA spiked in. The CDR3 bases are TGTGCCAGCAGCCATTGGAGCAACTTGAATGAGCAGTTCTTC. This codes for CASSHWSNLNEQFF.